This TCR beta chain came from a study of vaccination and CD4 T cells after COVID-19. Across the whole study: Post-COVID draws followed diagnosis by a median 101 days (range 35 to 161).

The V end lost 4 bases, the J end lost 0 bases, and 9 bases lay between the germline ends. The CDR3 consists of 15 residues. CDR1 and CDR2 (germline): KGHDR, SFDVKD. Treatment noted: approximately 10-day PBMC culture with coronavirus spike peptide pools or control peptides (ViraFEST assay). This clonotype was seen only once. Its antigen remains unknown. CD4+ T cells that had been cultured provided DNA sequenced with the Oncomine TCR Beta short-read assay. The genomic DNA was obtained from cultured CD4+ T cells by extraction with the QIAamp micro DNA kit. TCRdb used MiXCR to reprocess the PCR reads, holding one entry per CDR3 protein. The data contain roughly 7,000 distinct CDR3 sequences, about 25% of them singletons.

The source is a human donor who had recovered from COVID-19. Specimen: CD4+ T cells from blood, cultured in vitro, collected after SARS-CoV-2 vaccination. This chain connects TRBV24-1 to TRBJ2-1; D not resolved. The CDR3 sequence is CATSEAQSSYNEQFF. The CDR3 nucleotides are TGTGCCACCAGTGAGGCGCAAAGCTCCTACAATGAGCAGTTCTTC.